This TCR beta chain was identified in a study of T cell repertoires in cytomegalovirus infection (dated by TCRdb to the late 2010s). Concerning the study at large: Alongside well-studied HLA-B-restricted epitopes, the peptide stimulations were aimed at recently identified HLA-C-restricted CMV epitopes, whose presentation resists viral immunomodulation. The HLA type of each donor mattered for the analysis, because public TCR beta signatures pointed to carriage of CMV infection along with the matching HLA type.

The CDR3 measures 15 amino acids from cysteine to phenylalanine. Kept here is only the CDR3 DNA, which spans 45 bases and is read in frame from base 1. The germline V gene (reference sequence) specifies SEHNR as CDR1 and FQNEAQ as CDR2. Trimming accounts for 5 bases at V and 5 bases at J, while the number of junction bases matched to no gene is 9. This sample's treatment or condition label indicates: in vitro stimulation with specific CMV peptide epitopes to enrich CMV-specific T cells. Of note for this clonotype: What antigen it recognizes has not been identified. Per-nucleotide qualities are absent, and no much larger clonotype sits a single base away.

Study-wide conclusions, independent of this receptor: Carriers of CMV infection plus the relevant HLA type were discriminated by the cumulative frequency of public TCR beta family members in the study cohort and in an independent roughly 370-donor cohort. The ex vivo response was dominated by HLA-C-restricted CMV-specific TCR beta clonotypes, and the single most frequent clonotype in two of eight donors was supplied by these HLA-C-restricted clonotypes.

TCRdb lists the instrument as Illumina HiSeq 1500. The public reads were reprocessed in TCRdb via fastp at Q25 and MiXCR, keeping in-frame beta chains. Rows with one shared CDR3 protein collapse into an entry with the most common genes and DNA. This sample lists around 200,000 distinct CDR3 sequences; approximately 40% were detected once. Clones ranked in the top ten supply approximately 60% of the sample. The sequence is built from TRBV7-9 and TRBJ1-2; TRBD1 matches 9 bases in the middle. The TCR was taken from a human donor in good health (CMV status not recorded). Some clones in this sample may be carry-over from other donors' samples. Sequencing used CD8+ T cells from cultured PBMCs, obtained from culture after CMV antigen stimulation. The nucleotide sequence reads TGTGCCAGCAGCCTGACAGGGGGATTAGCGTATGGCTACACCTTC. It specifies CASSLTGGLAYGYTF.